Listed below are T cell receptor beta chains from one sample, sequenced in a study of circulating tumor DNA in untreated peripheral T-cell lymphoma. Assay used: immunoSEQ multiplex PCR; TCRdb lists only in-frame clones, some missing. Of several thousand clones listed, about 82% are singletons. Material: tumor tissue. The receptors were gathered from a human donor with peripheral T-cell lymphoma. CDR3s include the opening cysteine and the closing phenylalanine or tryptophan. D genes are given only for firm matches. The listing skips clone size in some rows; elsewhere it reads once, few, many or a size class.

TRBJ1-4,.,TRBD1,TRBV30,CAWTRTGEFEKLFF,TGTGCCTGGACCCGGACAGGGGAATTCGAAAAACTGTTTTTT
TRBJ1-1,.,.,TRBV6-8,CASSYGSHEAFF,TGTGCCAGCAGTTACGGCTCTCATGAAGCTTTCTTT
TRBJ2-6,once,TRBD1,TRBV7-1,CASSSTYPVRDRGSSGANVLTF,TGTGCCAGCAGCTCGACATACCCGGTCCGGGACAGGGGAAGCTCTGGGGCCAACGTCCTGACTTTC
TRBJ2-7,.,.,TRBV15,CATSRGGAVSYEQYF,TGTGCCACCAGCAGAGGAGGGGCCGTCTCCTACGAGCAGTACTTC
TRBJ1-3,.,.,TRBV5-1,CASSSLSPGNTIYF,TGCGCCAGCAGCTCTCTCAGTCCTGGAAACACCATATATTTT
TRBJ1-2,.,TRBD1,TRBV6-8,CASSYRTGGGYGYTF,TGTGCCAGCAGTTACCGGACAGGGGGAGGCTATGGCTACACCTTC
TRBJ1-6,.,.,TRBV15,CATSRDRQSSSYNSPLHF,TGTGCCACCAGCAGAGATCGCCAGTCGAGCTCCTATAATTCACCCCTCCACTTT
TRBJ1-1,.,.,TRBV10-2,CASSEGNGEAFF,TGCGCCAGCAGTGAGGGCAATGGTGAAGCTTTCTTT
TRBJ1-3,.,.,TRBV19,CASTIQGSGNTIYF,TGTGCCAGTACTATACAGGGATCAGGAAACACCATATATTTT
TRBJ1-1,.,TRBD1,TRBV6-8,CAISGTAAYTEAFF,TGTGCCATCAGTGGGACAGCGGCCTACACTGAAGCTTTCTTT
TRBJ1-4,.,.,TRBV6-8,CASTGYGNEKLFF,TGTGCCAGCACCGGGTACGGTAATGAAAAACTGTTTTTT
TRBJ2-3,once,TRBD2,TRBV11-3,CASSLGLAEDTQYF,TGTGCCAGCAGCTTAGGACTAGCGGAGGATACGCAGTATTTT
TRBJ1-2,.,TRBD1,TRBV19,CASTRTGVAYGYTF,TGTGCCAGTACCCGGACAGGGGTGGCCTATGGCTACACCTTC
TRBJ1-1,.,.,TRBV19,CASSTITETTEAFF,TGTGCCAGTAGTACTATAACCGAGACAACTGAAGCTTTCTTT
TRBJ1-2,.,.,TRBV28,CASSPGNYGYTF,TGTGCTAGCAGCCCAGGGAACTATGGCTACACTTTC
TRBJ1-1,.,.,TRBV19,CASSIGRLTEAFF,TGTGCCAGTAGTATCGGCCGGTTGACTGAAGCTTTCTTT
TRBJ1-2,.,.,TRBV27,CASSPTGRPNYGYTF,TGTGCCAGCAGCCCTACAGGGCGCCCTAACTATGGCTACACCTTC
TRBJ1-1,once,.,TRBV11-3,CASSVDGLLGMNTEAFF,TGTGCCAGCAGCGTCGACGGGCTTCTGGGCATGAACACTGAAGCTTTCTTT
TRBJ1-3,.,.,TRBV19,CASKKWRTGNTIYF,TGTGCCAGTAAAAAATGGAGAACTGGAAACACCATATATTTT
TRBJ1-5,.,.,TRBV6-8,CASTFTSGANQPQHF,TGTGCCAGCACCTTTACTTCGGGGGCAAATCAGCCCCAGCATTTT
TRBJ1-1,.,TRBD1,TRBV6-8,CASRTTGGREAFF,TGTGCCAGCAGAACAACAGGGGGCAGGGAAGCTTTCTTT
TRBJ1-1,.,TRBD1,TRBV19,CASSTQGVATEAFF,TGTGCCAGTAGTACCCAGGGGGTAGCCACTGAAGCTTTCTTT
TRBJ1-1,.,.,TRBV6-8,CASRAGGLEAFF,TGTGCCAGCAGAGCTGGGGGGCTTGAAGCTTTCTTT
TRBJ1-4,.,TRBD1,TRBV19,CASSMLGQTNEKLFF,TGTGCCAGTAGTATGCTGGGACAGACTAATGAAAAACTGTTTTTT
TRBJ1-6,.,TRBD1,TRBV30,CAWSGRDRFGNSPLHF,TGTGCCTGGAGCGGCCGGGACAGGTTCGGAAATTCACCCCTCCACTTT
TRBJ1-1,.,.,TRBV11-3,CASSFEGLDTEAFF,TGTGCCAGCAGCTTCGAGGGGTTGGACACTGAAGCTTTCTTT
TRBJ2-7,medium-sized,TRBD1,TRBV19,CASSMGTGSSYEQYF,TGTGCCAGTAGTATGGGGACAGGATCTTCCTACGAGCAGTACTTC
TRBJ2-4,.,TRBD2,TRBV6-8,CASSSFERGPGIQYF,TGTGCCAGCAGTTCGTTCGAGCGGGGTCCGGGCATTCAGTACTTC
TRBJ1-2,few,.,TRBV30,CAWSVPVNYGYTF,TGTGCCTGGAGTGTCCCCGTTAACTATGGCTACACCTTC
TRBJ1-1,.,.,TRBV12-5,CASGLVPDKNTEAFF,TGTGCTAGTGGTTTGGTACCGGACAAGAACACTGAAGCTTTCTTT
TRBJ1-6,.,.,TRBV11-3,CASSLVGRTNSPLHF,TGTGCCAGCAGCTTAGTGGGCAGGACTAATTCACCCCTCCACTTT
TRBJ2-3,.,.,TRBV7-7,CASSSGAPNTDTQYF,TGTGCCAGCAGCTCCGGGGCCCCTAACACAGATACGCAGTATTTT
TRBJ2-1,.,.,TRBV6-8,CAIRGDSGNEQFF,TGTGCCATCAGAGGGGATTCCGGCAATGAGCAGTTCTTC
TRBJ2-7,.,.,TRBV19,CASSLTVTYEQYF,TGTGCCAGTAGTCTGACAGTAACCTACGAGCAGTACTTC
TRBJ1-2,once,.,TRBV19,CASSRAINGYTF,TGTGCCAGTAGTAGGGCAATTAATGGCTACACCTTC
TRBJ1-5,.,.,TRBV12-5,CASVTGTGGEYGNQPQHF,TGTGCTAGTGTGACCGGGACCGGAGGAGAGTATGGCAATCAGCCCCAGCATTTT
TRBJ2-3,.,.,TRBV6-8,CALGTTLGTDTQYF,TGTGCGCTTGGGACCACTCTGGGAACAGATACGCAGTATTTT